This T cell receptor beta chain was obtained from a study of technical replicates of blood from several donors. TCRdb keeps only in-frame clones here, not all; method: immunoSEQ multiplex PCR. The repertoire holds some 78,000 clones, with roughly 93% as singletons. CDR1 GTSNPN and CDR2 SVGIG come from the germline V gene (reference sequence). After removal of 7 bases from V and 3 bases from J, the junction contained 7 bases not matched to a gene. The CDR3 runs 13 residues. Sequenced sample: T cells isolated from PBMCs. The rearrangement links TRBV30 to TRBJ1-2; 8 bases are shared with TRBD1. This TCR derives from a human donor in good health. The CDR3 DNA reads as TGTGCCTCCTTGGACAGGGATGACTATGGCTACACCTTC. Its translation: CASLDRDDYGYTF. The entire variable domain, with the rest obtained from reference TRBV30 and TRBJ1-2, is as follows: SQTIHQWPATLVQPVGSPLSLECTVEGTSNPNLYWYRQAAGRGLQLLFYSVGIGQISSEVPQNLSASRPQDRQFILSSKKLLLSDSGFYLCASLDRDDYGYTFGSGTRLTVV.